The 2 T cell receptor beta chains below come from one sample, sequenced in a study of cytomegalovirus exposure and HLA in healthy donors. PCR employed 60 Vbeta and 13 Jbeta primers. Using immunoSEQ multiplex PCR, the repertoire was profiled, and TCRdb retains in-frame clones only, with some absent. Found here are over 90,000 clones, around 60% of them singletons; the top ten hold 2.5% to 4%. The sample comprised PBMCs. The receptors originated from a woman aged 45-59 years in good health and CMV-seronegative.

The chain combines TRBV29-1 with TRBJ2-1, with D possibly TRBD1 on 6 matching bases. Germline V gene lookup returns CDR1 SQVTM and CDR2 ANQGSEA. The CDR3 contains 13 residues. Trimming took off 7 bases at V and 4 bases at J, with 14 bases between the two ends. The CDR3 loop is CSAEDRVYNEQFF. The CDR3 nucleotides read TGCAGCGCAGAGGACAGAGTATACAATGAGCAGTTCTTC.

The V gene is TRBV19, the J gene TRBJ2-7, with 8 bases matching TRBD2. The ends lost 1 base at V and 5 bases at J; junction bases unmatched: 1. This CDR3 has 13 amino acids. CDR1 and CDR2 from the germline V gene are LNHDA and SQIVND (reference sequence). This CDR3 reads CASSIGLANEQYF. CDR3 DNA: TGTGCCAGTAGTATAGGACTAGCGAACGAGCAGTACTTC.